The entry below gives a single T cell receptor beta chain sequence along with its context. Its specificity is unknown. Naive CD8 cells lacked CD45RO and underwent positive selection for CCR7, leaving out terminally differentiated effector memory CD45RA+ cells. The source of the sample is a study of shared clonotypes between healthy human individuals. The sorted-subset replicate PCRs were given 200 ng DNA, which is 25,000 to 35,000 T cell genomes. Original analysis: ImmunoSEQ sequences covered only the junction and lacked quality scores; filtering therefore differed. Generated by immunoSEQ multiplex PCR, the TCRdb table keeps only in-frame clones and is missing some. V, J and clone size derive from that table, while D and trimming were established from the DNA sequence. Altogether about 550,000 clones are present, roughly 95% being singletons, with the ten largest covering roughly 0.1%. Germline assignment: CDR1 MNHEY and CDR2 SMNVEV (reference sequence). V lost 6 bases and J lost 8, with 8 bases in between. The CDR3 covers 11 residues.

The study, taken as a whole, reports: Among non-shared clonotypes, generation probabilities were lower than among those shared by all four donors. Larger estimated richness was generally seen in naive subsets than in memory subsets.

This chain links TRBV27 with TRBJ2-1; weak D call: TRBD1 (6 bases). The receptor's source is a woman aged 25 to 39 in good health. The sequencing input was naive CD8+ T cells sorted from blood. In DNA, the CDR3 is TGTGCCAGCAGAGGACAGTATGAGCAGTTCTTC. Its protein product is CASRGQYEQFF.